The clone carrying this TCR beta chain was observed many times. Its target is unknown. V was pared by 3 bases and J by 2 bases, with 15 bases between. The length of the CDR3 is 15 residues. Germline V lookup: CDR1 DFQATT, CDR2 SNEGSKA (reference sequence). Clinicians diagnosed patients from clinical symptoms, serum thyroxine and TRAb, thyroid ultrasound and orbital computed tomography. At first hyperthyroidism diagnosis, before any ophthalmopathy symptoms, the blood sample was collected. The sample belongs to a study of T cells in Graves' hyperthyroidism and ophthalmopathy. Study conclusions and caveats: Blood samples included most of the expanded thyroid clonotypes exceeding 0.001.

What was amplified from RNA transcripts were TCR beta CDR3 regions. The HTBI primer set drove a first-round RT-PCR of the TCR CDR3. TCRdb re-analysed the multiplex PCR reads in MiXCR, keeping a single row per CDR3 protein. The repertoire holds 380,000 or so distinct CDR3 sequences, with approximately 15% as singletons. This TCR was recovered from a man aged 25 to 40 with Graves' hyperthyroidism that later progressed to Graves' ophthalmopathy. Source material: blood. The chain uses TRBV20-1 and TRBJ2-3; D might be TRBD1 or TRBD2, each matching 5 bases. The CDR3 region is CSASRGRIITDTQYF. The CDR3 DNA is TGCAGTGCTAGTCGGGGACGCATTATCACAGATACGCAGTATTTT.